What follows are 25 T cell receptor beta chains derived from one specimen sequenced in a study of blood T cell repertoires in COVID-19. The table came from immunoSEQ multiplex PCR; TCRdb's copy has only in-frame clones and leaves some out. Of approximately 480,000 clones listed, around 87% are singletons. The specimen sequenced was PBMCs or T cells enriched from blood (not recorded which). These TCRs come from a young woman who had recovered from COVID-19.

The chain carries TRBV30 and TRBJ2-5, with D possibly matching TRBD2 (5 bases). Germline CDR1 and CDR2: GTSNPN and SVGIG (reference sequence). The CDR3 extends over 13 amino acids. V shed 5 bases and J shed 2 bases, with 12 bases lying between them. CDR3 sequence: CAWGVGVQETQYF. The CDR3 DNA follows: TGTGCCTGGGGGGTCGGGGTTCAAGAGACCCAGTACTTC.

The chain joins TRBV30 to TRBJ1-1; 8 bases fit TRBD1. CDR1 is GTSNPN and CDR2 is SVGIG in the germline V gene (reference sequence). This CDR3 spans 12 amino acids. Germline trimming cut 8 bases from V and 8 bases from J; bases unmatched to any gene: 10. The CDR3 is CASYRGTVEAFF. CDR3 DNA: TGTGCCAGCTACAGGGGGACGGTCGAAGCTTTCTTT.

This clone was counted a single time. This chain uses TRBV5-8 with TRBJ2-1; D is perhaps TRBD2 (5 bases). The CDR3 covers 15 residues. Germline V gene sequence: CDR1 SGHTS, CDR2 YDEGEE. V lost 0 bases and J lost 0, with 7 bases in between. CDR3 in amino acids: CASSLGESSYNEQFF. Here the CDR3 DNA reads TGTGCCAGCAGCTTGGGGGAGAGCTCCTACAATGAGCAGTTCTTC.

The V and J genes are TRBV19 and TRBJ1-5; the D gene is possibly TRBD1 (5 bases). The V gene's germline CDR1 is LNHDA and CDR2 SQIVND (reference sequence). The CDR3 is made up of 17 amino acids. Trimming took 3 bases from V and 0 from J, leaving 15 bases between them. The CDR3 DNA is TGTGCCAGTAGTATTCCGTGGACATATTATAGCAATCAGCCCCAGCATTTT. Residues: CASSIPWTYYSNQPQHF.

The rearrangement joins TRBV2 to TRBJ1-2; D not resolved. V dropped 0 bases and J dropped 6 bases, with 11 bases sitting between them. CDR3 length: 14 residues. Germline CDR1 is SNHLY and CDR2 is FYNNEI. The CDR3 sequence: CASSEALTDDGYTF. The CDR3 bases are TGTGCCAGCAGTGAAGCGCTTACAGACGATGGCTACACCTTC.

The chain couples TRBV5-1 to TRBJ1-1; tentative D call: TRBD1 (5 bases). Trimming removed 4 bases at V and 8 bases at J, with 12 bases between. The CDR3 extends over 12 amino acids. CDR1 SGHRS and CDR2 YFSETQ come from the germline V gene. The CDR3 protein is CASSTDMIEAFF. CDR3 DNA: TGCGCCAGCAGCACGGACATGATCGAAGCTTTCTTT.

The V and J genes are TRBV19 and TRBJ1-1; TRBD1 agrees at 8 bases. The length of the CDR3 is 14 residues. Germline assignment: CDR1 LNHDA and CDR2 SQIVND (reference sequence). V trimming: 7 bases; J trimming: 4 bases; junction bases outside the gene matches: 8. The CDR3 here is CASTRVQGGTEAFF. The CDR3 DNA is TGTGCCAGTACTAGAGTACAGGGGGGCACTGAAGCTTTCTTT.

This sequence joins TRBV10-2 and TRBJ1-1; a weak D match, TRBD1 (6 bases). CDR1 and CDR2 (germline): WSHSY, SAAADI. CDR3 length: 14 amino acids. Trimming took 3 bases from V and 0 from J, leaving 8 bases between them. DNA of the CDR3: TGCGCCAGCAGTGAACAGGGAATGAACACTGAAGCTTTCTTT. Translating gives CASSEQGMNTEAFF.

The chain links TRBV12-5 to TRBJ2-7; 7 bases map to TRBD1. CDR1 and CDR2 (germline): LGHNT, FRNRAP. The CDR3 extends over 14 amino acids. The ends lost 11 bases at V and 4 bases at J; junction bases unmatched: 14. The CDR3 region has the DNA TGTGCTGAAACACGAGGGGGCGGACGGTACGAGCAGTACTTC. Residues: CAETRGGGRYEQYF. Together with reference TRBV12-5 and TRBJ2-7, the CDR3 gives the full variable domain: DARVTQTPRHKVTEMGQEVTMRCQPILGHNTVFWYRQTMMQGLELLAYFRNRAPLDDSGMPKDRFSAEMPDATLATLKIQPSEPRDSAVYFCAETRGGGRYEQYFGPGTRLTVT.

The J gene is TRBJ1-3, the V gene TRBV2; D possibly corresponds to TRBD1 (6 bases). Germline CDR1 and CDR2: SNHLY and FYNNEI. The V and J ends lost 7 bases and 0 bases respectively, with 13 bases between them. The CDR3 runs to 15 residues. CDR3 loop: CASKGQTSSGNTIYF. CDR3 DNA: TGTGCCAGCAAAGGACAGACCAGCTCTGGAAACACCATATATTTT.

The genes are TRBV6-5 and TRBJ2-2, with 7 nucleotides matching TRBD1. Trimming cost V 10 bases and J 4 bases; bases outside gene matches: 12. The CDR3 contains 15 residues. Germline V gives CDR1 MNHEY, CDR2 SVGAGI. The CDR3: CATDTGARSTGELFF. The CDR3 DNA is TGTGCCACCGACACAGGGGCAAGGAGCACCGGGGAGCTGTTTTTT.

CDR3 sequence reads: CASSPDPGISYEQYF. Written as DNA, the CDR3 is TGTGCCAGCTCGCCGGACCCGGGGATCTCCTACGAGCAGTACTTC. The rearrangement links TRBV18 to TRBJ2-7; D perhaps matches TRBD2 (5 bases). The CDR3 spans 15 residues. Trimming took off 6 bases at V and 0 bases at J, with 15 bases between the two ends. Germline V lookup: CDR1 KGHSH, CDR2 LQKENI.

The gene calls are TRBV9 and TRBJ2-3; D perhaps matches TRBD2 (7 bases). Trimming left V 4 bases short and J 5 bases short, with 14 bases between. The CDR3 covers 14 residues. The germline gives CDR1 SGDLS, CDR2 YYNGEE. CDR3 bases: TGTGCCAGCAGCCTTGGGGGGGGCCAAGATACGCAGTATTTT. Translating it yields CASSLGGGQDTQYF. The whole variable domain, filled in from reference TRBV9 and TRBJ2-3, reads DSGVTQTPKHLITATGQRVTLRCSPRSGDLSVYWYQQSLDQGLQFLIQYYNGEERAKGNILERFSAQQFPDLHSELNLSSLELGDSALYFCASSLGGGQDTQYFGPGTRLTVL.

The chain links TRBV5-1 to TRBJ1-2, with 7 bases fitting TRBD1. This CDR3 spans 14 amino acids. The J segment lost 8 bases and the V segment lost 6 bases, leaving 13 bases of the junction unmatched. CDR1 is SGHRS and CDR2 is YFSETQ in the germline V gene. The CDR3 spells CASNSGQSGEGYTF. CDR3 nucleotide sequence: TGCGCCAGCAACTCGGGACAGAGTGGAGAGGGCTACACCTTC.

V gene TRBV5-6 combines with J gene TRBJ2-2; perhaps TRBD1 as D (6 bases). Germline V gene sequence: CDR1 SGHDT, CDR2 YYEEEE. CDR3 size: 17 residues. Trimming removed 4 bases from V and 7 bases from J, with 23 bases in between. CDR3 sequence: CASSRRRAGAYIGELFF. The CDR3 coding sequence is TGTGCCAGCAGCCGTAGGCGGGCAGGGGCTTATATCGGGGAGCTGTTTTTT.

The chain has TRBV3-1 (or the pseudogene TRBV3-2) and TRBJ2-3; D possibly corresponds to TRBD2 (6 bases). The germline gives CDR1 LGHDT, CDR2 YNNKEL (reference sequence). V gave up 0 bases and J gave up 4 bases, with 17 bases separating them. The CDR3 length is 17 residues. The CDR3 bases are TGTGCCAGCAGCCAAGATCACGGCGGGGAAGCGGCAGATACGCAGTATTTT. It translates to CASSQDHGGEAADTQYF.

This clone appeared once. The rearrangement joins TRBV4-1 to TRBJ2-3; 10 positions agree with TRBD2. This CDR3 comprises 16 residues. V lost 3 bases and J lost 2; bases outside the gene matches: 5. CDR1 and CDR2 from the germline V gene are MGHRA and YSYEKL. The CDR3 DNA is TGCGCCAGCAGCCACTCTAGCGGGGGCCTCACAGATACGCAGTATTTT. This encodes CASSHSSGGLTDTQYF.

The genes are TRBV6-5 and TRBJ1-2; no definite D call. Trimming left V 0 bases short and J 8 bases short, with 13 bases between. The CDR3 consists of 14 residues. The germline V gene encodes CDR1 MNHEY and CDR2 SVGAGI. CDR3 DNA: TGTGCCAGCAGTTACTCTCCCGAGGGCTGGGGCTACACCTTC. It codes for CASSYSPEGWGYTF.

The V and J genes are TRBV6-5 and TRBJ2-2; possible D gene TRBD2, 5 bases. CDR1 and CDR2 (germline): MNHEY, SVGAGI. Trimming pared 7 bases from V and 7 bases from J, leaving 16 bases between. The CDR3 contains 14 residues. The DNA for the CDR3 is TGTGCCAGCACTACGGGGTGGCTCAGCGGGGAGCTGTTTTTT. Protein: CASTTGWLSGELFF.

The chain carries TRBV15 and TRBJ2-3; TRBD1 aligns across 11 bases. The CDR3 sequence is 16 residues long. Germline CDR1 LNHNV, CDR2 YYDKDF (reference sequence). The V segment lost 3 bases and the J segment 4 bases; nucleotides outside the gene matches: 6. CDR3 nucleotides: TGTGCCACCAGCAGGAACCCGGGACAGGGGGCAGATACGCAGTATTTT. This gives the protein CATSRNPGQGADTQYF.

V is TRBV7-2 and J is TRBJ2-4; 10 nucleotides line up with TRBD1. The CDR3 extends over 16 amino acids. Germline lookup yields CDR1 SGHTA and CDR2 FQGNSA. Unmatched junction bases numbered 9, after V lost 3 bases and J lost 7 bases. This chain's CDR3 is CASSLTGGAGWNIQYF. DNA for the CDR3: TGTGCCAGCAGCTTGACAGGGGGCGCGGGGTGGAACATTCAGTACTTC.

CDR3 sequence: CASSLVGRGFRNSPLHF. The CDR3 DNA reads TGTGCCAGCAGCTTAGTGGGTAGAGGGTTTAGGAATTCACCCCTCCACTTT. The chain couples TRBV7-9 to TRBJ1-6; no reliable D call. Trimming cost V 1 base and J 7 bases, with 17 bases left between them. This CDR3 contains 17 residues. Germline V gene data show CDR1 as SEHNR and CDR2 as FQNEAQ (reference sequence).

This rearrangement joins TRBV5-6 to TRBJ1-2; no definite D call. The CDR3 contains 15 residues. Trimming left V 0 bases short and J 2 bases short, with 11 bases between. Germline CDR1 reads SGHDT; CDR2 reads YYEEEE. As DNA, the CDR3 is TGTGCCAGCAGCTTGGGAGGGTCCTCCAACTATGGCTACACCTTC. It translates to CASSLGGSSNYGYTF.

The chain recombines TRBV30 with TRBJ1-1; 10 bases agree with TRBD1. Germline assignment: CDR1 GTSNPN and CDR2 SVGIG (reference sequence). This CDR3 is built from 15 residues. Germline trimming cut 4 bases from V and 4 bases from J; bases unmatched to any gene: 9. The CDR3 nucleotides are TGTGCCTGGATCCTGGGGACAGGGGTGCTCACTGAAGCTTTCTTT. It encodes CAWILGTGVLTEAFF.

This sequence joins TRBV6-5 and TRBJ2-3; TRBD1 matches 7 bases. Germline V CDR1 and CDR2: MNHEY, SVGAGI. This CDR3 spans 11 amino acids. The ends lost 9 bases at V and 9 bases at J; junction bases unmatched: 6. The CDR3 DNA sequence: TGTGCCAGTCGCAGACAGGGAACGCAGTATTTT. It is translated as CASRRQGTQYF.